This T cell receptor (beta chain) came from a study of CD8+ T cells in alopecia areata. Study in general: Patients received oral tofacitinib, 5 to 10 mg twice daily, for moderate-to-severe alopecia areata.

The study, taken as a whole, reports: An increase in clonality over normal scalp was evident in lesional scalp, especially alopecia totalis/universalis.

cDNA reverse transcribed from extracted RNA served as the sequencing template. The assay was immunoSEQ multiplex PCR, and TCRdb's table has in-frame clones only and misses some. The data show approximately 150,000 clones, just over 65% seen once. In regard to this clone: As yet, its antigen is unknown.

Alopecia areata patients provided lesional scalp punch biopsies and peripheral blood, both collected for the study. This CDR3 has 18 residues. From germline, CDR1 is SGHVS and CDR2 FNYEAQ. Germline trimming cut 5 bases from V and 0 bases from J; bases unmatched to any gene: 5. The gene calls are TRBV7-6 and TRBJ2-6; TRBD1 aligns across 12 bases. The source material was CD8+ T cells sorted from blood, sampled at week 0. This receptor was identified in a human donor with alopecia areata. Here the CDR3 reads CASSPGTGGLSGANVLTF. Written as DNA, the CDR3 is TGTGCCAGCAGCCCAGGGACAGGGGGCCTCTCTGGGGCCAACGTCCTGACTTTC.